The following is a TCR beta chain sequence with its context. Its specificity is not known. Between the trimmed V and J ends, which lost 7 bases and 7 bases, there was a span of 10 bases. In germline, CDR1 is MDHEN, CDR2 SYDVKM. The CDR3 runs to 12 residues. These data are taken from a study of T cell responses to AZD1222 COVID-19 vaccine. Study results and limitations: Vaccination with two AZD1222 doses was followed by a rise in Spike-specific TCR breadth and depth. Repertoire sampling occurred only after the peak T cell response. Females outnumbered males among donors, who were mostly white British; clonal diversity was possibly underestimated. A reported finding is that nearly half of spike-specific TCRs target unmutated variant regions.

The protocol was immunoSEQ multiplex PCR, while the TCRdb copy is restricted to in-frame clones and leaves out a portion. The table includes approximately 100,000 clones, around nine tenths detected once. The sequence came from an adult in good health. This material consisted of peripheral blood, taken on day 0 of AZD1222 vaccination. The gene calls are TRBV28 and TRBJ1-4; D may be TRBD1 (5 bases). CDR3 bases: TGTGCCAGCATGGGGCGAAGTGAAAAACTGTTTTTT. Its protein is CASMGRSEKLFF.